This T cell receptor (beta chain) was found in a study of cytomegalovirus exposure and HLA in healthy donors. Study observations and caveats: For most subjects, TCR beta sequences were reported to predict HLA-A and HLA-B alleles with accuracy. In a later analysis, an Asian-associated ancestry cluster reportedly showed fewer N-insertions than the approximately 660-donor mean.

Comments on this clone: What it binds is not known.

The CDR3 totals 15 residues. Germline V gives CDR1 SGDLS, CDR2 YYNGEE. V shed 0 bases, J shed 12 bases, and the junction held 11 bases outside the gene matches. PCR employed 60 Vbeta and 13 Jbeta primers. This table comes from immunoSEQ multiplex PCR, and its TCRdb copy is limited to in-frame clones, with some not included. The data hold about 120,000 clones, with approximately 80% observed a single time. The rearrangement joins TRBV9 to TRBJ1-3, with 8 bases matching TRBD1. The sample was PBMCs. The clonotype comes from a woman under 30 in good health and CMV-seronegative. The CDR3 spells CASSVDPVGTGVIYF. The CDR3 DNA reads as TGTGCCAGCAGCGTAGACCCGGTCGGGACAGGTGTCATATATTTT.